The TCR beta chain under discussion was sequenced for a study of human T cells and chemical hapten exposure. Study-level background: A patient group, mainly female, showed alopecia areata, totalis or universalis.

This clonotype was seen ten or more times. TCRdb called the RACE reads again in MiXCR, with one record for every CDR3 protein. The sample has about 110,000 distinct CDR3 sequences; 9.2% are singletons. Described time point: patch test 2, 6 weeks after DPC sensitization. Treatment meaning: therapeutic diphenylcyclopropenone sensitization with weekly scalp DPC. Donors were 18 to 70-year-old alopecia patients suitable for DPC. The authors' total RNA extraction used unfractionated whole blood. The V end lost 2 bases, the J end lost 3 bases, and 7 bases lay between the germline ends. Germline CDR1 is MDHEN and CDR2 is SYDVKM. The CDR3 is made up of 14 amino acids.

This rearrangement joins TRBV28 to TRBJ2-2; no reliable D call. Sequences were derived from whole blood, sampled in connection with sensitization to the hapten diphenylcyclopropenone (DPC). This sequence originates from a woman aged 40 to 55 with alopecia areata. Some clones in this sample may be carry-over from other donors' samples. The DNA of the CDR3 is TGTGCCAGCAGTTTAATTGGTTACACCGGGGAGCTGTTTTTT. Protein sequence: CASSLIGYTGELFF.